Following are 8 T cell receptor beta chains from one sample sequenced in a study of tumor-infiltrating lymphocytes in primary liver carcinoma. Reverse transcription of 500 ng total RNA with a constant-region primer produced TCR beta cDNA. Libraries of TCR beta came from three nested multiplex PCR rounds with slightly modified ARM-PCR. TRBV1-TRBV30 forward primers paired with a C-beta reverse primer were used in the first two PCR rounds, which ran roughly 9 cycles each. MiXCR, run by TCRdb on the multiplex PCR reads, gives a single entry per CDR3 protein. Here the sample spans 30,000 to 40,000 distinct CDR3 sequences, over 65% being singletons. Between roughly 17 and 31 mg of unsorted bulk tissue served as the source from which RNA and DNA were co-extracted. The sample comprised liver tumor tissue from sampling region 4. Subset of the sample: tumor region T4, right-lateral pole. The source is a middle-aged man with primary liver carcinoma and hepatitis B virus infection.

Comment on this clonotype: Sequence at one end of the junction differs from germline and may be a read error. This chain connects TRBV6-5 to TRBJ2-6, with 10 bases matching TRBD2. The CDR3 is 19 residues long. Germline V gene sequence: CDR1 MNHEY, CDR2 SVGAGI. The chain's CDR3 is CASSSSGTSVYSGANVMTF. CDR3 nucleotides: TGTGCCAGCAGTTCGTCCGGGACTAGCGTGTATTCTGGTGCCAACGTCATGACTTTC.

The rearrangement uses TRBV7-9 and TRBJ2-7; D assignment may be TRBD1 or TRBD2 (5 bases each). From germline, CDR1 is SEHNR and CDR2 FQNEAQ (reference sequence). The CDR3 spans 13 residues. CDR3: CVNSLQEASEQYF. The CDR3 DNA follows: TGTGTCAACAGCTTACAGGAGGCCTCCGAGCAGTACTTC.

The chain couples TRBV28 to TRBJ1-2; D remains unclear. This CDR3 region has 12 residues. Germline CDR1 and CDR2: MDHEN and SYDVKM. CDR3: CASAPTTGGYTF. The CDR3 DNA reads as TGTGCTAGCGCGCCCACAACTGGCGGCTACACCTTC.

This clonotype was recorded once. The gene calls are TRBV5-6 and TRBJ2-1; D call uncertain. V lost 0 bases, J lost 8 bases, and 18 bases lay in between. CDR3 length: 16 amino acids. Germline values: CDR1 SGHDT, CDR2 YYEEEE. Written as DNA, the CDR3 is TGTGCCAGCAGCTTGGATTTGGCTGGAATCGACGATGAGCAGTTCTTC. Protein: CASSLDLAGIDDEQFF.

About this clonotype: Given the absence of the conserved phenylalanine or tryptophan at the CDR3 end, a read error is likely. The CDR3 sequence: CASSLIGQGYEQYL. The CDR3 DNA reads as TGTGCCAGTAGCTTGATTGGTCAGGGCTACGAGCAGTACTTA. This chain connects TRBV5-6 to TRBJ2-7; D is perhaps TRBD1 (5 bases). The CDR3 is 14 amino acids. Looked up from germline, CDR1 is SGHDT and CDR2 is YYEEEE.

As concerns this clonotype: The CDR3 carries no conserved terminal phenylalanine or tryptophan, so it likely arises from a read error. Because the CDR3's place on the DNA is in doubt, the DNA is left out and the CDR3 is given as listed by TCRdb. The rearrangement uses TRBV11-1 and TRBJ1-1; TRBD1 is taken as the D call from the table, unchecked against the DNA. The germline V gene has CDR1 SGHAT and CDR2 FQDESV (reference sequence). With termini counted, the CDR3 has 15 amino acids. CDR3 in amino acids: CASSFGQTLETEVFI.

Concerning this clonotype itself: A read error may account for a junction end that differs from germline. J is TRBJ1-4 and V is TRBV11-2; D is possibly TRBD1 (5 bases). Germline values: CDR1 SGHAT, CDR2 FQNNGV. The CDR3 totals 14 residues. CDR3 DNA sequence: TGTGCCAGCAGCTTAGATCTTGTGGGACTCAGGCTGTCTTTT. It encodes CASSLDLVGLRLSF. The whole variable domain, remainder taken from reference TRBV11-2 and TRBJ1-4, is EAGVAQSPRYKIIEKRQSVAFWCNPISGHATLYWYQQILGQGPKLLIQFQNNGVVDDSQLPKDRFSAERLKGVDSTLKIQPAKLEDSAVYLCASSLDLVGLRLSFGSGTQLSVL.

As for this clonotype: Without the conserved terminal phenylalanine or tryptophan, this CDR3 likely stems from a read error. This chain joins TRBV6-2 or TRBV6-3 and TRBJ2-7, with 7 bases lining up with TRBD2. V trimming: 6 bases; J trimming: 6 bases; junction bases outside the gene matches: 14. CDR3 length: 15 amino acids. Germline values: CDR1 MNHEY, CDR2 SVGEGT. The CDR3 spells CASSTPASGGCEQYL. For the CDR3, the DNA is TGTGCCAGCAGCACTCCGGCTAGCGGAGGGTGCGAGCAGTACCTC.